This T cell receptor beta chain originates from a study of blood T cell repertoires in COVID-19. This CDR3 spans 15 amino acids. The junction had 5 bases not matched to a gene; V was cut back by 4 bases and J by 0 bases. Germline loops: CDR1 SGHRS, CDR2 YFSETQ. TCRdb keeps only in-frame clones here, not all; method: immunoSEQ multiplex PCR. The sample lists about 76,000 clones; about nine tenths were seen once. This sequence joins TRBV5-1 and TRBJ1-1, with 8 bases fitting TRBD1. The clonotype originates from a woman at least 80 years old with active or convalescent COVID-19. The specimen was peripheral blood. CDR3 bases: TGCGCCAGCAGCCAGGGGGCGGGGGTGAACACTGAAGCTTTCTTT. It codes for CASSQGAGVNTEAFF.